Listed below are T cell receptor beta chains from one sample, sequenced in a study of identical twins. TCRdb fed the 5' RACE reads into MiXCR, producing one record per CDR3 protein. The table has 640,000 or so distinct CDR3 sequences, 5.5% to 7.5% seen once; the top ten hold 1.5% to 2%. Sequences were obtained from naive T cells sorted from blood. The source is a young man in good health. Each CDR3 is given with its conserved first and last residue. A D gene is named only where the DNA matches it firmly. Clone size is shown for a subset of rows, as once, few, many or a class of expanded clone.

d_call: NA; clone_size: NA; j_call: TRBJ1-5; v_call: TRBV5-1; cdr3_aa: CASSLEPRFNPPQHF; cdr3_nt: TGCGCCAGCAGCTTGGAACCCAGGTTTAATCCGCCCCAGCATTTT
d_call: TRBD2; clone_size: many; j_call: TRBJ2-7; v_call: TRBV10-3; cdr3_aa: CAISDLAGSYEQYF; cdr3_nt: TGTGCCATCAGTGACCTAGCGGGCTCCTACGAGCAGTACTTC
d_call: NA; clone_size: NA; j_call: TRBJ1-5; v_call: TRBV28; cdr3_aa: CASSLGGAPSQPQHF; cdr3_nt: TGTGCCAGCAGTTTAGGGGGGGCACCCAGTCAGCCCCAGCATTTT
d_call: NA; clone_size: many; j_call: TRBJ2-1; v_call: TRBV5-1; cdr3_aa: CASSLENPVGEQFF; cdr3_nt: TGCGCCAGCAGCTTGGAAAACCCCGTCGGGGAGCAGTTCTTC
d_call: NA; clone_size: NA; j_call: TRBJ1-5; v_call: TRBV20-1; cdr3_aa: CSASPNQGVYSNQPQHF; cdr3_nt: TGCAGTGCTAGCCCTAATCAGGGAGTGTATAGCAATCAGCCCCAGCATTTT
d_call: NA; clone_size: NA; j_call: TRBJ2-1; v_call: TRBV12-3/TRBV12-4; cdr3_aa: CASSYGGTGGQFF; cdr3_nt: TGTGCCAGCAGTTATGGCGGGACTGGGGGGCAGTTCTTC
d_call: NA; clone_size: NA; j_call: TRBJ2-1; v_call: TRBV3-1; cdr3_aa: CASSQEGTLIYNEQFF; cdr3_nt: TGTGCCAGCAGCCAAGAAGGGACCCTAATCTACAATGAGCAGTTCTTC
d_call: TRBD1; clone_size: many; j_call: TRBJ2-1; v_call: TRBV12-3/TRBV12-4; cdr3_aa: CASSLLGQGAINEQFF; cdr3_nt: TGTGCCAGCAGTTTATTGGGTCAGGGGGCGATCAATGAGCAGTTCTTC
d_call: NA; clone_size: NA; j_call: TRBJ2-7; v_call: TRBV20-1; cdr3_aa: CSAKEPTGAGWEQYF; cdr3_nt: TGCAGTGCTAAAGAGCCGACCGGAGCTGGGTGGGAGCAGTACTTC
d_call: NA; clone_size: many; j_call: TRBJ2-4; v_call: TRBV20-1; cdr3_aa: CSARPSGAKNIQYF; cdr3_nt: TGCAGTGCTAGGCCCAGCGGGGCCAAAAACATTCAGTACTTC
d_call: NA; clone_size: many; j_call: TRBJ2-3; v_call: TRBV20-1; cdr3_aa: CSARDGRGGDTQYF; cdr3_nt: TGCAGTGCTAGAGACGGGAGAGGGGGGGATACGCAGTATTTT
d_call: TRBD2; clone_size: few; j_call: TRBJ2-7; v_call: TRBV12-3/TRBV12-4; cdr3_aa: CASSLGTSILF; cdr3_nt: TGTGCCAGCAGTTTGGGGACTAGCATCCTCTTC
d_call: TRBD2; clone_size: few; j_call: TRBJ2-7; v_call: TRBV20-1; cdr3_aa: CSAAPPSGIYEQYF; cdr3_nt: TGCAGTGCAGCGCCCCCTAGCGGGATCTACGAGCAGTACTTC
d_call: NA; clone_size: many; j_call: TRBJ1-5; v_call: TRBV12-3/TRBV12-4; cdr3_aa: CASSPQGIGNQPQHF; cdr3_nt: TGTGCCAGCAGTCCCCAGGGCATTGGCAATCAGCCCCAGCATTTT
d_call: TRBD2; clone_size: many; j_call: TRBJ2-3; v_call: TRBV10-3; cdr3_aa: CAIRVAGATDTQYF; cdr3_nt: TGTGCCATCAGAGTAGCGGGGGCCACAGATACGCAGTATTTT
d_call: NA; clone_size: NA; j_call: TRBJ2-5; v_call: TRBV20-1; cdr3_aa: CSASPRTQETQYF; cdr3_nt: TGCAGTGCTAGCCCTAGGACACAAGAGACCCAGTACTTC
d_call: NA; clone_size: many; j_call: TRBJ2-1; v_call: TRBV11-2; cdr3_aa: CASSLTPRDEQFF; cdr3_nt: TGTGCCAGCAGCTTAACCCCCAGGGATGAGCAGTTCTTC
d_call: TRBD1; clone_size: many; j_call: TRBJ2-4; v_call: TRBV29-1; cdr3_aa: CSARTGLAKNIQYF; cdr3_nt: TGCAGCGCCCGGACAGGGTTGGCCAAAAACATTCAGTACTTC
d_call: NA; clone_size: many; j_call: TRBJ2-7; v_call: TRBV20-1; cdr3_aa: CSARGWSLYEQYF; cdr3_nt: TGCAGTGCTAGAGGGTGGAGCCTTTACGAGCAGTACTTC
d_call: NA; clone_size: many; j_call: TRBJ1-1; v_call: TRBV18; cdr3_aa: CASSPRAGTEAFF; cdr3_nt: TGTGCCAGCTCACCCAGGGCGGGCACTGAAGCTTTCTTT
d_call: TRBD1; clone_size: few; j_call: TRBJ1-1; v_call: TRBV29-1; cdr3_aa: CSVTLQGALQRAFF; cdr3_nt: TGCAGCGTCACCTTACAGGGGGCCTTACAACGTGCTTTCTTT
d_call: NA; clone_size: few; j_call: TRBJ1-5; v_call: TRBV6-2/TRBV6-3; cdr3_aa: CASSYREINQPQHF; cdr3_nt: TGTGCCAGCAGTTACAGGGAAATAAATCAGCCCCAGCATTTT
d_call: NA; clone_size: NA; j_call: TRBJ2-5; v_call: TRBV27; cdr3_aa: CASSFDGGGRETQYF; cdr3_nt: TGTGCCAGCAGTTTCGACGGGGGTGGACGAGAGACCCAGTACTTC
d_call: NA; clone_size: few; j_call: TRBJ1-1; v_call: TRBV4-1; cdr3_aa: CASSQAGAGMNTEAFF; cdr3_nt: TGCGCCAGCAGCCAAGCTGGGGCGGGGATGAACACTGAAGCTTTCTTT